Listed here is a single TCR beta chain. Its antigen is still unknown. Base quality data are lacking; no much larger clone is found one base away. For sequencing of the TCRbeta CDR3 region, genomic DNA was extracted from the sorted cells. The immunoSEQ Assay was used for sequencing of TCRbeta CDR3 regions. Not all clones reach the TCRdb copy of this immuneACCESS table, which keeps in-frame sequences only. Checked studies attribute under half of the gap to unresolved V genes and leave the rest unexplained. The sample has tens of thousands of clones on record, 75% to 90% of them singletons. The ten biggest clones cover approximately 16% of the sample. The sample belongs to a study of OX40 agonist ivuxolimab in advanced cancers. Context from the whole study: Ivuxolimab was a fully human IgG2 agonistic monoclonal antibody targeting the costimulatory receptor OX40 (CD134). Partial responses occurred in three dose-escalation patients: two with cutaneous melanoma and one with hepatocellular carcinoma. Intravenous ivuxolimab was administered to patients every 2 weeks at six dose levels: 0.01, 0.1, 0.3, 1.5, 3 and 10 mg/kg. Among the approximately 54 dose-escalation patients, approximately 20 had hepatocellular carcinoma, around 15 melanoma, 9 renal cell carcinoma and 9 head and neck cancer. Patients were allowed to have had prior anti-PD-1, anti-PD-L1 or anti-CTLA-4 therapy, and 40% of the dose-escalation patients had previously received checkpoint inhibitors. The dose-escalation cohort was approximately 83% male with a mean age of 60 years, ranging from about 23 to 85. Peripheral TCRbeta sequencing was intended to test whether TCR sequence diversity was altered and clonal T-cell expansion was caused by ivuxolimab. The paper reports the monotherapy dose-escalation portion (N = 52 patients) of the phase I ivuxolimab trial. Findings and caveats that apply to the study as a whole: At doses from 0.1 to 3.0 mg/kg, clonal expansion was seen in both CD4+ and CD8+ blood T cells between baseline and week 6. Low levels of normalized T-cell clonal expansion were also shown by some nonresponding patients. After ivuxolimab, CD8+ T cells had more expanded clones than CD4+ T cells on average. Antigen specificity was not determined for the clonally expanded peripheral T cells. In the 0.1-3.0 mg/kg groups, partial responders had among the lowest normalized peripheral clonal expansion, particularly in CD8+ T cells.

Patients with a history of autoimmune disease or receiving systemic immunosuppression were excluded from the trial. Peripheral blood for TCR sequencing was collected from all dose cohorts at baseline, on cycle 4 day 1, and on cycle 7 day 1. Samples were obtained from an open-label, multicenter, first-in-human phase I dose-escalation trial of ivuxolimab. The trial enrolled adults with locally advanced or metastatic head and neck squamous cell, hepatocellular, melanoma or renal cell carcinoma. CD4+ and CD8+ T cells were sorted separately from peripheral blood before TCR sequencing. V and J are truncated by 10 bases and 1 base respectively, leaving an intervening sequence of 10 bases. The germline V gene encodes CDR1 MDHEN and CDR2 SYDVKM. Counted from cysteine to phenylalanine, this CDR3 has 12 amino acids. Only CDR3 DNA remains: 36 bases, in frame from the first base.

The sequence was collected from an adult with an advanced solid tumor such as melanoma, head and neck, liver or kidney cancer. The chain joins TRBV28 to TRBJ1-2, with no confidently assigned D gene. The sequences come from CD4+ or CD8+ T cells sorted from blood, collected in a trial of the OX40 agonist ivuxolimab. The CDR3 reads CATRRVNYGYTF. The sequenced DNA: TGTGCCACCAGAAGGGTTAACTATGGCTACACCTTC.